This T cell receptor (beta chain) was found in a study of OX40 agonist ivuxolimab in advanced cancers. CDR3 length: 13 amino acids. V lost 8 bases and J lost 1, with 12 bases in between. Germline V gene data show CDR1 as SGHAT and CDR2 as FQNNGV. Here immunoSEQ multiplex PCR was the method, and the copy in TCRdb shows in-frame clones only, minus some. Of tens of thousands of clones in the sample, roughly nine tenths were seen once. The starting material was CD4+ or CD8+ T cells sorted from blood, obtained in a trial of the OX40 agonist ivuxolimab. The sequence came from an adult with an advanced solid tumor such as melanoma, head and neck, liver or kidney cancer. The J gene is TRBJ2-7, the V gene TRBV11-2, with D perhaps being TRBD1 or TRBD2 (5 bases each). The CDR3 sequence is CASGGSESYEQYF. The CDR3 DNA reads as TGTGCCAGCGGGGGTTCAGAGTCCTACGAGCAGTACTTC.